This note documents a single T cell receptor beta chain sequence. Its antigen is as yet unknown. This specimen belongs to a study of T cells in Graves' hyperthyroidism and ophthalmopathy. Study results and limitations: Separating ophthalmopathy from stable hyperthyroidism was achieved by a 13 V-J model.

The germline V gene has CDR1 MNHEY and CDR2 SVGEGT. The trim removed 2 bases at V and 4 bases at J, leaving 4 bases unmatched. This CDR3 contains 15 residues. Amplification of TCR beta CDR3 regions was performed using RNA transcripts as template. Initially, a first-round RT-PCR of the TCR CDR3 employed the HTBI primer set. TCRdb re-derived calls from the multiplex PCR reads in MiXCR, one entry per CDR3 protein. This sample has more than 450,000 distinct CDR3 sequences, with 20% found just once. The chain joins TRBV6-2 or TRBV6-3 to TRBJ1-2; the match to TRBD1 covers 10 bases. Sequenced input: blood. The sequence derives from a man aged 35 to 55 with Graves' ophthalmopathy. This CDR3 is CASSYGTGVFYGYTF. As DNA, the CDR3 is TGTGCCAGCAGTTACGGGACAGGGGTATTCTATGGCTACACCTTC.